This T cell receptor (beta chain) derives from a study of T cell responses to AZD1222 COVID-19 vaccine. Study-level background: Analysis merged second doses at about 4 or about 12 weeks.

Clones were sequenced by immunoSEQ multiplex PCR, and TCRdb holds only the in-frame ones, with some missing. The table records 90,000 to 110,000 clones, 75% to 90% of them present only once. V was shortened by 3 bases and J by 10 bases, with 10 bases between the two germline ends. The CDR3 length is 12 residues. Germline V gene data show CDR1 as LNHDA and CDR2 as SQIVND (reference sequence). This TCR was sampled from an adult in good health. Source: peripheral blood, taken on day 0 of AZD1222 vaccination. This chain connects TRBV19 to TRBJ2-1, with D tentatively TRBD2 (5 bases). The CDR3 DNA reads TGTGCCAGTAGTATTTACCCGGGAGAGCAGTTCTTC. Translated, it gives CASSIYPGEQFF.